This TCR beta chain originates from a study of T-cell reconstitution after alpha-beta-depleted transplantation in children. V was clipped by 0 bases and J by 3 bases, with 19 bases between them. The CDR3 is 17 residues long. CDR1 SGHTS and CDR2 YDEGEE come from the germline V gene. Preparation of the TCRbeta library involved a method that used unique molecular identifiers. TCRdb re-analysed the PCR reads in MiXCR, keeping a single row per CDR3 protein. The repertoire consists of 150,000 to 200,000 distinct CDR3 sequences, with about 6.4% occurring once and the leading ten covering approximately 3%. This clonotype was sampled from a human donor who donated a stem cell graft to a child with Wiskott-Aldrich syndrome. This chain connects TRBV5-8 to TRBJ2-7; D uncertain. The sequencing used PBMCs from the stem cell graft donor, collected from the stem cell graft. This chain's CDR3 is CASSLAIGLPDHYEQYF. The CDR3 DNA reads TGTGCCAGCAGCTTGGCTATTGGGCTACCCGACCACTACGAGCAGTACTTC.